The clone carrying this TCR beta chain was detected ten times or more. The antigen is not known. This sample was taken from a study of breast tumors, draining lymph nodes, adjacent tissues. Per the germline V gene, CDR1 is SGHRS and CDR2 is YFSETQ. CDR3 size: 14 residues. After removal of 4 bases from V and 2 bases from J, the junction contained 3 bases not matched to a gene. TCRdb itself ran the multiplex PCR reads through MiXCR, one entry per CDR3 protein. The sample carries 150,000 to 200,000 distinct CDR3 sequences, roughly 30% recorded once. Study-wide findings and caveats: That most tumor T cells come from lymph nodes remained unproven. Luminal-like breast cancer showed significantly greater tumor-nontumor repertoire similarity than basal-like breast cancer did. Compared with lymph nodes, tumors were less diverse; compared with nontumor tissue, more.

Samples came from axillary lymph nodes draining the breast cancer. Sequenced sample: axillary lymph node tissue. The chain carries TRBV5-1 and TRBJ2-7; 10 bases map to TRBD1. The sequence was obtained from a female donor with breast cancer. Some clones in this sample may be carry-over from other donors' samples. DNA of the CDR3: TGCGCCAGCAGCGGGGGGACAGGGGCCTACGAGCAGTACTTC. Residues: CASSGGTGAYEQYF.